This record concerns one T cell receptor beta chain sequence. The V gene's germline CDR1 is SEHNR and CDR2 FQNEAQ (reference sequence). This CDR3 spans 15 amino acids. The V segment lost 5 bases and the J segment 5 bases; nucleotides outside the gene matches: 7. This specimen belongs to a study of OX40 agonist ivuxolimab in advanced cancers. Measured with immunoSEQ multiplex PCR; TCRdb has only the in-frame clones, and not every one. Here the sample spans 31,000 or so clones, about 87% being singletons. The gene calls are TRBV7-9 and TRBJ2-2, with 8 bases that match TRBD1. The sequence was collected from an adult with an advanced solid tumor such as melanoma, head and neck, liver or kidney cancer. The sample here was CD4+ or CD8+ T cells sorted from blood, taken in a trial of the OX40 agonist ivuxolimab. The CDR3 loop is CASSIGQGITGELFF. DNA for the CDR3: TGTGCCAGCAGCATCGGACAGGGAATAACCGGGGAGCTGTTTTTT. The whole variable domain, filled in from reference TRBV7-9 and TRBJ2-2, reads DTGVSQNPRHKITKRGQNVTFRCDPISEHNRLYWYRQTLGQGPEFLTYFQNEAQLEKSRLLSDRFSAERPKGSFSTLEIQRTEQGDSAMYLCASSIGQGITGELFFGEGSRLTVL.